This T cell receptor (beta chain) was obtained from a study of control samples from healthy donors and cancer patients. V was clipped by 3 bases and J by 10 bases, with 16 bases between them. The CDR3 has 13 residues. Germline V gene lookup returns CDR1 SGDLS and CDR2 YYNGEE. This clone has only a few counts. Libraries were prepared by immunoSEQ multiplex PCR; TCRdb keeps only in-frame clonotypes and omits some of them. The sample yields 160,000 or so clones, 85% to 95% seen once. The chain is built from TRBV9 and TRBJ1-1; possibly TRBD1 for D (6 bases). This sequence was found in a woman aged 35 to 49 in good health. The sequenced sample was blood. The CDR3, as DNA: TGTGCCAGCAGCGCACAGGGAAACTCACCAGCTTTCTTT. It is translated as CASSAQGNSPAFF.